Below, 32 T cell receptor beta chains from the same sample are listed, as sequenced in a study of regulatory T cells in long-lasting Graves disease (dated by TCRdb to about 2021). The library came from multiplex PCR. Sequencing took place on an Illumina HiSeq 4000. To build TCR beta libraries, CDR3 regions were amplified by Arm-PCR using iRepertoire HTBI primers. The public reads were quality trimmed at Q25 with fastp and then assembled into clones with MiXCR by TCRdb, keeping productive beta chains. Rows matching on CDR3 protein sequence are summarized as one entry with the most common DNA and genes. This sample is represented by hundreds of thousands of distinct CDR3 sequences; around 30% of them were singletons. Roughly 40% of the sample comes from the top ten. Sample time point, as interpreted from the label and publication: persistent/refractory GD, antithyroid drugs over 5 years with positive TRAb. RNA was extracted from PBMCs in TRIzol for both TCR sequencing and RNA sequencing.

The sequencing here drew on peripheral blood mononuclear cells (PBMCs), taken when the disease was refractory, from a patient treated with antithyroid drugs. The source is a female donor with Graves disease.

CDR3 loop: CASSSWTGEEQFF. As DNA, the CDR3 is TGTGCCAGCAGTTCCTGGACAGGGGAGGAGCAGTTCTTC. The chain links TRBV27 to TRBJ2-1; 9 positions agree with TRBD1. Unmatched junction bases numbered 5, after V lost 4 bases and J lost 10 bases. CDR1 and CDR2 from the germline V gene are MNHEY and SMNVEV (reference sequence). The CDR3 consists of 13 residues.

V is TRBV7-2 and J is TRBJ2-2; D is possibly TRBD2 (6 bases). V lost 1 base to trimming and J lost 4 bases, with 10 bases between them. Germline V lookup: CDR1 SGHTA, CDR2 FQGNSA. The CDR3 extends over 15 amino acids. The CDR3 DNA follows: TGTGCCAGCAGCTTAGTTTGGAGGGTCACCGGGGAGCTGTTTTTT. Encoded protein: CASSLVWRVTGELFF.

This clonotype came up a few times. Mismatch with germline at one junction end may stem from a read error. V usage is TRBV5-1 and J usage is TRBJ1-1; maybe TRBD1 (6 bases). This CDR3 is 15 amino acids long. Germline V CDR1 and CDR2: SGHRS, YFSETQ. Here the CDR3 DNA reads TGTGCCAGCAGCAAGGCAGGGGCCCCGAACACTGAAGCTTTCTTT. Residues: CASSKAGAPNTEAFF.

This clonotype was detected only a few times. V is TRBV12-3 or TRBV12-4 and J is TRBJ2-5, with 9 bases fitting TRBD2. The V and J ends lost 7 bases and 4 bases, in that order; junction bases with no gene match: 16. The CDR3 runs to 17 residues. The CDR3 DNA reads TGTGCCAGCACGAGTCGCCGGGGTAGCGGGAGCGGAGAGACCCAGTACTTC. Protein sequence: CASTSRRGSGSGETQYF.

This clonotype appeared a single time. The chain links TRBV30 to TRBJ1-1, with TRBD1 matching over 12 bases. The CDR3 is 15 residues long. CDR1 is GTSNPN, CDR2 SVGIG, per germline (reference sequence). The V gene end was trimmed by 7 bases and the J gene end by 6 bases; junction bases not matched to a gene: 12. The CDR3 spells CASKGQGARGPEAFF. The CDR3 nucleotides read TGTGCCTCAAAGGGACAGGGGGCGCGGGGGCCTGAAGCTTTCTTT.

The count of this clonotype is one. The chain couples TRBV14 to TRBJ1-2, with 7 bases that match TRBD1. The germline gives CDR1 SGHDN, CDR2 FVKESK. The CDR3 consists of 15 residues. The V segment lost 4 bases and the J segment 3 bases; nucleotides outside the gene matches: 8. The CDR3 loop is CASSPQTGTDYGYTF. The CDR3 DNA is TGTGCCAGCAGCCCCCAAACCGGGACAGACTATGGCTACACCTTC.

The chain employs TRBV4-2 and TRBJ1-1; D ambiguous. The CDR3 runs 16 residues. The germline gives CDR1 LGHNA, CDR2 YNFKEQ. V lost 1 base to trimming and J lost 3 bases, with 15 bases between them. The CDR3 region has the DNA TGTGCCAGCAGCCAAGGGTGGCGGCAGATGGACACTGAAGCTTTCTTT. It specifies CASSQGWRQMDTEAFF.

This clonotype was counted many times. The chain is built from TRBV6-5 and TRBJ2-5; no reliable D call. This CDR3 is 14 amino acids long. Trimming shortened V by 2 bases and J by 6 bases, and 13 bases separated the two germline ends. The germline CDR1 and CDR2 sequences are MNHEY and SVGAGI. Here the CDR3 reads CASSYGPPRQTQYF. CDR3 bases: TGTGCCAGCAGTTACGGTCCCCCAAGGCAGACCCAGTACTTC.

This sequence joins TRBV27 and TRBJ2-7, with a tentative D call TRBD2 (6 bases). The CDR3 is 15 amino acids. CDR1 is MNHEY, CDR2 SMNVEV, per germline (reference sequence). With 4 bases removed from V and 0 bases from J, the gap between germline ends came to 13 bases. The chain's CDR3 is CASSWGVRSSYEQYF. The CDR3 nucleotides read TGTGCCAGCAGTTGGGGGGTCCGTAGCTCCTACGAGCAGTACTTC.

This clonotype was found a few times. The chain recombines TRBV6-1 with TRBJ1-1, with 7 bases identical to TRBD1. The length of the CDR3 is 14 residues. After removal of 7 bases from V and 0 bases from J, the junction contained 5 bases not matched to a gene. Germline values: CDR1 MNHNS, CDR2 SASEGT. CDR3 coding DNA: TGTGCCAGCACCGGGGGACAGTTGAACACTGAAGCTTTCTTT. Translated: CASTGGQLNTEAFF.

The rearrangement links TRBV4-1 to TRBJ1-2, with 7 positions matching TRBD1. Germline-derived CDR1 and CDR2 are MGHRA and YSYEKL. V lost 3 bases and J lost 5; bases outside the gene matches: 3. This CDR3 spans 13 amino acids. The DNA for the CDR3 is TGCGCCAGCAGCCATGACAGGGAATATGGCTACACCTTC. This codes for CASSHDREYGYTF.

The V call is TRBV29-1, the J call TRBJ2-7; perhaps TRBD2 as D (6 bases). CDR3 length: 12 residues. Trimming stripped 6 bases from V and 4 bases from J, with 13 bases between. Germline V gives CDR1 SQVTM, CDR2 ANQGSEA. The CDR3: CSVGGEGYEQYF. The DNA of the CDR3 is TGCAGCGTGGGCGGGGAAGGGTACGAGCAGTACTTC.

The J gene is TRBJ1-6, the V gene TRBV11-2; 10 nucleotides align to TRBD1. The CDR3 contains 15 residues. J lost 8 bases, V lost 5 bases, and 6 bases had no gene match. CDR1 is SGHAT, CDR2 FQNNGV, per germline. The CDR3 protein is CASSLRQGAYSPLHF. The CDR3 DNA is TGTGCCAGCAGCCTACGACAGGGGGCTTATTCACCCCTCCACTTT. Combining the CDR3 with reference TRBV11-2 and TRBJ1-6 gives the whole variable domain EAGVAQSPRYKIIEKRQSVAFWCNPISGHATLYWYQQILGQGPKLLIQFQNNGVVDDSQLPKDRFSAERLKGVDSTLKIQPAKLEDSAVYLCASSLRQGAYSPLHFGNGTRLTVT.

The V and J genes are TRBV20-1 and TRBJ1-1, with D possibly TRBD1 on 6 matching bases. From germline, CDR1 is DFQATT and CDR2 SNEGSKA (reference sequence). Trimming shortened V by 5 bases and J by 4 bases, and 14 bases separated the two germline ends. This CDR3 comprises 13 residues. CDR3 sequence reads: CSAPQTGLTEAFF. DNA for the CDR3: TGCAGTGCTCCTCAGACAGGCCTCACTGAAGCTTTCTTT.

This clonotype appeared a single time. The rearrangement joins TRBV7-3 to TRBJ1-2; D possibly corresponds to TRBD1 (5 bases). The CDR3 runs to 14 residues. Germline V CDR1 and CDR2: SGHTA, FQGTGA. Trimming removed 2 bases from V and 7 bases from J, with 14 bases in between. The DNA of the CDR3 is TGTGCCAGCAGCTTAGATGCAGGGAGCGGTGGCTACACCTTC. It translates to CASSLDAGSGGYTF. Combining the CDR3 with reference TRBV7-3 and TRBJ1-2 gives the whole variable domain GAGVSQTPSNKVTEKGKYVELRCDPISGHTALYWYRQSLGQGPEFLIYFQGTGAADDSGLPNDRFFAVRPEGSVSTLKIQRTERGDSAVYLCASSLDAGSGGYTFGSGTRLTVV.

This clonotype was seen at least ten times. This chain links TRBV12-3 or TRBV12-4 with TRBJ1-1; D is uncertain. Trimming left V 6 bases short and J 5 bases short, with 19 bases between. The CDR3 length is 15 residues. DNA for the CDR3: TGTGCCAGCAGCCCTAACAGACTAATTGGGACTGAAGCTTTCTTT. Amino acids: CASSPNRLIGTEAFF.

This clonotype has a handful of counts. V is TRBV2 and J is TRBJ2-1, with D possibly called TRBD1 or TRBD2 (6 bases each). Germline V gives CDR1 SNHLY, CDR2 FYNNEI. V lost 7 bases and J lost 2, with 15 bases in between. This CDR3 spans 15 amino acids. The chain's CDR3 is CASKEGGSTYNEQFF. Here the CDR3 DNA reads TGTGCCAGCAAGGAAGGGGGGAGCACCTACAATGAGCAGTTCTTC. Full variable domain (outside the CDR3, taken from reference TRBV2 and TRBJ2-1): EPEVTQTPSHQVTQMGQEVILRCVPISNHLYFYWYRQILGQKVEFLVSFYNNEISEKSEIFDDQFSVERPDGSNFTLKIRSTKLEDSAMYFCASKEGGSTYNEQFFGPGTRLTVL.

The chain recombines TRBV30 with TRBJ2-1; D ambiguous. There are 11 residues in the CDR3. CDR1 GTSNPN and CDR2 SVGIG come from the germline V gene (reference sequence). V lost 2 bases to trimming and J lost 8 bases, with 7 bases between them. The CDR3 protein is CAWSQRDEQFF. DNA for the CDR3: TGTGCCTGGAGTCAAAGGGATGAGCAGTTCTTC.

The chain has TRBV7-8 and TRBJ1-5; 10 bases align to TRBD1. Germline CDR1 reads SGHVS; CDR2 reads FQNEAQ. Trimming removed 2 bases from V and 3 bases from J; junction bases left unmatched: 4. This CDR3 spans 16 amino acids. In DNA, the CDR3 is TGTGCCAGCAGCTTATCCGGGACAGGGGTCAATCAGCCCCAGCATTTT. Translated, it gives CASSLSGTGVNQPQHF.

V usage is TRBV6-2 or TRBV6-3 and J usage is TRBJ1-1; possibly TRBD1 for D (6 bases). This CDR3 has 15 residues. V was pared by 1 base and J by 4 bases, with 13 bases between. The germline gives CDR1 MNHEY, CDR2 SVGEGT. Here the CDR3 DNA reads TGTGCCAGCAGTTACTACAGGGCCCCGAGCACTGAAGCTTTCTTT. Amino acids: CASSYYRAPSTEAFF.

In the case of this clonotype: This may stem from a read error, because a much larger clone lies one nucleotide away. This chain connects TRBV6-1 to TRBJ2-2; perhaps D is TRBD1 or TRBD2 (5 bases each). This CDR3 is built from 14 residues. CDR1 is MNHNS, CDR2 SASEGT, per germline. The CDR3 sequence: CASSDGGDTGELLF. The CDR3 DNA is TGTGCCAGCAGTGATGGGGGTGACACCGGGGAGCTGCTTTTT.

The rearrangement joins TRBV30 to TRBJ2-5; tentative D call: TRBD1 (6 bases). Germline V gene data show CDR1 as GTSNPN and CDR2 as SVGIG (reference sequence). The CDR3 is 15 residues long. Trimming removed 0 bases at V and 5 bases at J, with 16 bases between. The CDR3 coding sequence is TGTGCCTGGAGTGTAATTGTGGGGGCAGGGGAGACCCAGTACTTC. Translation: CAWSVIVGAGETQYF.

The V call is TRBV18, the J call TRBJ2-5, with a weak D call TRBD1 (6 bases). The CDR3 covers 14 residues. Trimming removed 6 bases from V and 8 bases from J, with 19 bases in between. Germline V gene sequence: CDR1 KGHSH, CDR2 LQKENI. The CDR3 is CASSTTRGERTQYF. CDR3 nucleotides: TGTGCCAGCTCTACCACCAGGGGTGAGAGAACCCAGTACTTC.

This clonotype was seen at least ten times. The V gene is TRBV28, the J gene TRBJ2-2; 8 positions agree with TRBD2. From germline, CDR1 is MDHEN and CDR2 SYDVKM. The CDR3 totals 13 residues. J lost 5 bases, V lost 6 bases, and 2 bases had no gene match. The DNA for the CDR3 is TGTGCCAGCAGGTTAGCGGGGACCGGGGAGCTGTTTTTT. This gives the protein CASRLAGTGELFF.

This clonotype showed up just a few times. The chain uses TRBV10-3 and TRBJ2-7; 11 bases map to TRBD1. After removal of 4 bases from V and 3 bases from J, the junction contained 2 bases not matched to a gene. CDR1 and CDR2 from the germline V gene are ENHRY and SYGVKD. The CDR3 is made up of 14 amino acids. The CDR3 nucleotides read TGTGCCATCAGTGTGGACAGGGGGCTCTACGAGCAGTACTTC. Its protein is CAISVDRGLYEQYF.

At least ten counts were recorded for this clonotype. The CDR3 DNA sequence: TGTGCCAGCAGACCCGACAGGGGCCCTAACTATGGCTACACCTTC. This translates into CASRPDRGPNYGYTF. This chain joins TRBV12-3 or TRBV12-4 and TRBJ1-2, with 8 nucleotides matching TRBD1. J lost 0 bases, V lost 6 bases, and 6 bases had no gene match. CDR3 length: 15 amino acids.

The genes are TRBV7-9 and TRBJ1-4; no firm D call. CDR1 and CDR2 from the germline V gene are SEHNR and FQNEAQ (reference sequence). The CDR3 runs 11 residues. With 4 bases removed from V and 8 bases from J, the gap between germline ends came to 5 bases. The CDR3 DNA reads as TGTGCCAGCAGCTCGACCGAAAAACTGTTTTTT. It translates to CASSSTEKLFF. Full variable domain (outside the CDR3, taken from reference TRBV7-9 and TRBJ1-4): DTGVSQNPRHKITKRGQNVTFRCDPISEHNRLYWYRQTLGQGPEFLTYFQNEAQLEKSRLLSDRFSAERPKGSFSTLEIQRTEQGDSAMYLCASSSTEKLFFGSGTQLSVL.

This clonotype was seen a handful of times. The rearrangement links TRBV20-1 to TRBJ2-7; D is perhaps TRBD2 (5 bases). Per germline, CDR1 DFQATT and CDR2 SNEGSKA (reference sequence). V lost 7 bases, J lost 0 bases, and 13 bases lay in between. This CDR3 has 13 residues. The CDR3 DNA reads as TGCAGTGGTGCTGCGGGCGTCTCCTACGAGCAGTACTTC. It encodes CSGAAGVSYEQYF.

The chain employs TRBV28 and TRBJ1-1; D uncertain. V was shortened by 3 bases and J by 4 bases, with 15 bases between the two germline ends. CDR3 length: 15 residues. Germline V gene data show CDR1 as MDHEN and CDR2 as SYDVKM. CDR3 coding DNA: TGTGCCAGCAGTTTTTTCGGGAGGTCGGCCACTGAAGCTTTCTTT. It yields the protein CASSFFGRSATEAFF.

The rearrangement joins TRBV6-2 or TRBV6-3 to TRBJ1-5; D is perhaps TRBD1 (5 bases). The CDR3 has 14 amino acids. V was cut by 8 bases and J by 4 bases, with 15 bases left in between. Germline CDR1 and CDR2: MNHEY and SVGEGT. In DNA, the CDR3 is TGTGCCAGCCGGGACGGACGGACTAATCAGCCCCAGCATTTT. Translation: CASRDGRTNQPQHF.

This clonotype was picked up many times. The J gene is TRBJ2-5, the V gene TRBV6-1, with D perhaps matching TRBD1 (5 bases). Per the germline V gene, CDR1 is MNHNS and CDR2 is SASEGT. Trimming removed 6 bases at V and 5 bases at J, with 13 bases between. This CDR3 has 13 amino acids. The CDR3 loop is CASRVGVWETQYF. As DNA, the CDR3 is TGTGCCAGCAGAGTAGGGGTGTGGGAGACCCAGTACTTC.

This sequence joins TRBV11-2 and TRBJ1-5, with D uncertain. V lost 3 bases to trimming and J lost 5 bases, with 8 bases between them. Germline V gene data show CDR1 as SGHAT and CDR2 as FQNNGV. The CDR3 contains 13 residues. CDR3 sequence reads: CASSFFADQPQHF. The CDR3 region has the DNA TGTGCCAGCAGCTTTTTTGCGGATCAGCCCCAGCATTTT.